This T cell receptor beta chain was profiled in a study of T cell repertoires in cytomegalovirus infection. Ten or more counts support this clonotype. The antigen remains unidentified. Study results and limitations: Cumulative public TCR beta family frequency identified carriers of CMV plus the relevant HLA.

TCRdb re-derived calls from the reads in MiXCR, one entry per CDR3 protein. The data show about 490,000 distinct CDR3 sequences, 15% to 20% seen once. CDR3 length equals 14 residues. The ends were cut back, 6 bases at V and 4 bases at J, with 15 bases in the middle. Input material: CD8+ T cells from PBMCs. The receptor comes from a human donor in good health (CMV status not recorded). Some clones in this sample may be carry-over from other donors' samples. The gene calls are TRBV12-3 or TRBV12-4 and TRBJ1-1; possibly TRBD1 for D (5 bases). CDR3 amino acids: CASSWGEGPTEAFF. In nucleotides, the CDR3 is TGTGCCAGCAGCTGGGGTGAGGGGCCCACTGAAGCTTTCTTT.